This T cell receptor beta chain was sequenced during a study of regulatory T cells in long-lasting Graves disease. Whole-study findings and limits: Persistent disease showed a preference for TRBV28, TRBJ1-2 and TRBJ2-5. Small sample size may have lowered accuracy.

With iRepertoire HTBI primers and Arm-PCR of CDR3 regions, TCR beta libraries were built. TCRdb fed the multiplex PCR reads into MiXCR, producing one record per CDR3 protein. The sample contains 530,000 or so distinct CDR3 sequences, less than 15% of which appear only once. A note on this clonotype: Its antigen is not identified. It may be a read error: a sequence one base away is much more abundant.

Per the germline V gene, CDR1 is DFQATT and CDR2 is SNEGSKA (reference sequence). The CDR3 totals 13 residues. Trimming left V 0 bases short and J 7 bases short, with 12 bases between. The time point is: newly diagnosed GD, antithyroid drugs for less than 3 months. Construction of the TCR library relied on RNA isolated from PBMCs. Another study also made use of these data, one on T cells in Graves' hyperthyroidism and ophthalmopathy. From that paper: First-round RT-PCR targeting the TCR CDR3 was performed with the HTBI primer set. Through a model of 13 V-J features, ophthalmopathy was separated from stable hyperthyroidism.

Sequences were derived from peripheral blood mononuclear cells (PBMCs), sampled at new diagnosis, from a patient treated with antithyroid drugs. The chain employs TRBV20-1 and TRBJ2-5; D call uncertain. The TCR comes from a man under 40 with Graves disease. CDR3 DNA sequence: TGCAGTGCTAGAGAACTGGCCGATGGGACCCAGTACTTC. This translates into CSARELADGTQYF.